Here is one TCR beta chain with its context. The junction departs from the called germline gene at one end, perhaps through a read error. The entry originates in a study of T-cell reconstitution after alpha-beta-depleted transplantation in children. Preparation of the TCRbeta library involved a method that used unique molecular identifiers. TCRdb reprocessed the PCR reads via MiXCR and lists one record per CDR3 protein. The data hold approximately 420,000 distinct CDR3 sequences, with 11% observed a single time. This CDR3 has 11 residues. The sequences come from PBMCs from the stem cell graft donor, collected from the stem cell graft. The rearrangement uses TRBV12-3 or TRBV12-4 and TRBJ1-5; weak D call: TRBD1 (5 bases). This receptor was taken from a human donor who donated a stem cell graft to a child with acute myeloid leukemia. CDR3 region: CASSLGGYLDF. Written as DNA, the CDR3 is TGTGCCAGCAGTTTAGGGGGGTATCTAGATTTT.